The 30 T cell receptor beta chains given below trace back to one sample, sequenced in a study of T-cell reconstitution after alpha-beta-depleted transplantation in children. Construction of the TCRbeta library involved unique molecular identifiers. Via MiXCR, TCRdb re-called the PCR reads, giving one row per CDR3 protein. The table has roughly 500,000 distinct CDR3 sequences, over 25% seen once. The sample here was PBMCs from the stem cell graft donor, taken from the stem cell graft. These TCRs come from a human donor who donated a stem cell graft to a child with aplastic anemia.

This clonotype was seen a handful of times. V is TRBV5-1 and J is TRBJ1-1; D not certain. Trimming took off 3 bases at V and 1 base at J, with 16 bases between the two ends. CDR3 length: 16 residues. Germline V gene sequence: CDR1 SGHRS, CDR2 YFSETQ. As DNA, the CDR3 is TGCGCCAGCAGCTCCGCAACCGGGCCCCAGAACACTGAAGCTTTCTTT. This encodes CASSSATGPQNTEAFF.

This clonotype was seen only a few times. The genes are TRBV7-9 and TRBJ1-1; perhaps TRBD1 as D (6 bases). Germline V gene lookup returns CDR1 SEHNR and CDR2 FQNEAQ (reference sequence). The CDR3 sequence is 12 residues long. Trimming removed 11 bases at V and 1 base at J, with 11 bases between. The CDR3, as DNA: TGTGCCGCGGGCAGGGGGAACACTGAAGCTTTCTTT. Residues: CAAGRGNTEAFF.

This clonotype was seen only a few times. In nucleotides, the CDR3 is TGTGCCAGATTAGCGGGTGCCCACCCCACAGATACGCAGTATTTT. Translation gives CARLAGAHPTDTQYF. The gene calls are TRBV27 and TRBJ2-3, with 7 nucleotides matching TRBD2. Germline V CDR1 and CDR2: MNHEY, SMNVEV (reference sequence). The CDR3 spans 15 residues. V lost 9 bases, J lost 2 bases, and 11 bases stayed unmatched.

V is TRBV5-1 and J is TRBJ1-1; 7 bases are shared with TRBD1. This CDR3 is built from 17 residues. Germline trimming cut 1 base from V and 7 bases from J; bases unmatched to any gene: 16. Germline assignment: CDR1 SGHRS and CDR2 YFSETQ. CDR3 loop: CASSLSEARDRVFEAFF. The CDR3 nucleotides are TGCGCCAGCAGCTTGAGTGAAGCCCGGGACAGAGTATTTGAAGCTTTCTTT.

This clonotype appeared a few times. The V call is TRBV12-3 or TRBV12-4, the J call TRBJ2-4, with 7 bases lining up with TRBD2. With V trimmed by 2 bases and J by 8 bases, 0 bases remained unmatched. The CDR3 runs 12 residues. CDR3 sequence: CASSLSGDIQYF. DNA of the CDR3: TGTGCCAGCAGTTTAAGCGGGGACATTCAGTACTTC.

This chain joins TRBV6-5 and TRBJ1-1, with 9 bases aligning to TRBD1. V lost 5 bases to trimming and J lost 5 bases; unmatched junction nucleotides: 6. Germline V gives CDR1 MNHEY, CDR2 SVGAGI. The CDR3 covers 14 residues. The CDR3 nucleotides read TGTGCCAGCAGTCAGGACAGGGGTCAAACTGAAGCTTTCTTT. Translation: CASSQDRGQTEAFF.

This CDR3 reads CASSYRGGPGNQPQHF. As DNA, the CDR3 is TGTGCCAGCAGTTACCGCGGAGGGCCGGGGAATCAGCCCCAGCATTTT. The V call is TRBV6-2 or TRBV6-3, the J call TRBJ1-5, with D uncertain. V was cut by 2 bases and J by 4 bases, with 15 bases left in between. Germline V CDR1 and CDR2: MNHEY, SVGEGT. This CDR3 spans 16 amino acids.

The rearrangement joins TRBV18 to TRBJ1-1; D gene ambiguous. The CDR3 loop spans 16 amino acids. Between the trimmed V and J ends, which lost 5 bases and 1 base, there was a span of 17 bases. From germline, CDR1 is KGHSH and CDR2 LQKENI. The CDR3 loop is CASSALNLAENTEAFF. The CDR3, as DNA: TGTGCCAGCTCAGCGTTAAATTTGGCGGAGAACACTGAAGCTTTCTTT.

This clonotype was observed a few times. The chain combines TRBV30 with TRBJ1-2; possibly TRBD1 for D (5 bases). Germline loops: CDR1 GTSNPN, CDR2 SVGIG (reference sequence). Trimming shortened V by 3 bases and J by 4 bases, and 9 bases separated the two germline ends. The CDR3 is 12 amino acids. The CDR3 loop is CAWSGGGYGYTF. In nucleotides, the CDR3 is TGTGCCTGGAGCGGGGGTGGCTATGGCTACACCTTC.

This clonotype showed up just a few times. V gene TRBV20-1 combines with J gene TRBJ2-1; 11 bases are shared with TRBD2. This CDR3 region has 16 residues. V shed 5 bases, J shed 7 bases, and the junction held 13 bases outside the gene matches. In germline, CDR1 is DFQATT, CDR2 SNEGSKA (reference sequence). The CDR3 loop is CSAPDRGTSGTNEQFF. In DNA form, the CDR3 reads TGCAGTGCTCCTGATCGCGGGACTAGCGGAACTAATGAGCAGTTCTTC.

This clonotype was picked up a small number of times. V gene TRBV6-1 combines with J gene TRBJ2-3, with D possibly matching TRBD2 (7 bases). Looked up from germline, CDR1 is MNHNS and CDR2 is SASEGT. CDR3 size: 17 residues. The ends were cut back, 6 bases at V and 1 base at J, with 20 bases in the middle. The CDR3 nucleotides read TGTGCCAGCAGCCCAAGGGGGGGACTCGGGGGCACAGATACGCAGTATTTT. Encoded protein: CASSPRGGLGGTDTQYF.

This clonotype was picked up a small number of times. The chain employs TRBV6-5 and TRBJ1-4; D is perhaps TRBD1 (5 bases). The V end was cut by 6 bases, the J end by 0 bases, with 17 bases between. The CDR3 has 17 amino acids. Germline-derived CDR1 and CDR2 are MNHEY and SVGAGI. The DNA for the CDR3 is TGTGCCAGCAGCTTACTCGGTGCGGGGGCAACTAATGAAAAACTGTTTTTT. Amino acid sequence: CASSLLGAGATNEKLFF.

The V call is TRBV11-2, the J call TRBJ1-5; perhaps TRBD1 as D (5 bases). Germline V gives CDR1 SGHAT, CDR2 FQNNGV. Trimming took 5 bases from V and 7 from J, leaving 12 bases between them. The CDR3 length is 13 residues. For the CDR3, the DNA is TGTGCCAGCAGCCAGGGATCAGGACAGCCCCAGCATTTT. Translating gives CASSQGSGQPQHF.

The sample holds a few counts of this clonotype. The V gene is TRBV18, the J gene TRBJ1-1; D is uncertain. The CDR3 contains 17 residues. V was trimmed by 3 bases and J by 0 bases, leaving 17 bases between them. Germline V lookup: CDR1 KGHSH, CDR2 LQKENI. The CDR3: CASSPRNRRRMNTEAFF. CDR3 coding DNA: TGTGCCAGCTCACCCCGAAACCGGCGGCGGATGAACACTGAAGCTTTCTTT.

This rearrangement joins TRBV30 to TRBJ1-6; D is unclear. The CDR3 totals 14 residues. Germline loops: CDR1 GTSNPN, CDR2 SVGIG (reference sequence). V was cut by 0 bases and J by 7 bases, with 10 bases left in between. CDR3 DNA: TGTGCCTGGAGTGTAGATCCGACCAATTCACCCCTCCACTTT. Protein sequence: CAWSVDPTNSPLHF.

This rearrangement joins TRBV7-2 to TRBJ2-7; D ambiguous. There are 13 residues in the CDR3. Per germline, CDR1 SGHTA and CDR2 FQGNSA. V lost 5 bases to trimming and J lost 6 bases, with 14 bases between them. The CDR3: CASSPAVYAEQYF. The CDR3 coding sequence is TGTGCCAGCAGCCCCGCCGTCTATGCCGAGCAGTACTTC.

This chain links TRBV6-2 or TRBV6-3 with TRBJ1-2, with D unclear. The germline CDR1 and CDR2 sequences are MNHEY and SVGEGT. The CDR3 extends over 12 amino acids. V shed 6 bases and J shed 6 bases, with 11 bases lying between them. CDR3 sequence (DNA): TGTGCCAGCAGACCGGACGTCCATGGCTACACCTTC. Residues: CASRPDVHGYTF.

J is TRBJ2-3 and V is TRBV4-3; 10 nucleotides align to TRBD2. The CDR3 is 17 amino acids. Trimming at V came to 1 base and at J to 2 bases, leaving 6 bases not matched to a gene. Germline V gene lookup returns CDR1 LGHNA and CDR2 YSLEER. The CDR3 sequence is CASSQGPAGGPTDTQYF. The DNA for the CDR3 is TGCGCCAGCAGCCAAGGCCCAGCGGGAGGGCCCACAGATACGCAGTATTTT.

V is TRBV20-1 and J is TRBJ2-7; D gene uncertain. The germline V gene encodes CDR1 DFQATT and CDR2 SNEGSKA (reference sequence). CDR3 length: 13 amino acids. V gave up 3 bases and J gave up 2 bases, with 11 bases separating them. In nucleotides, the CDR3 is TGCAGTGCTAGGGTGGACGGTGCCTACGAGCAGTACTTC. It codes for CSARVDGAYEQYF.

The chain links TRBV28 to TRBJ2-7, with 11 positions matching TRBD1. The CDR3 has 16 amino acids. The V segment lost 4 bases and the J segment 1 base; nucleotides outside the gene matches: 6. Germline assignment: CDR1 MDHEN and CDR2 SYDVKM. CDR3 residues: CASSWTGGALSYEQYF. The CDR3 DNA is TGTGCCAGCAGTTGGACAGGGGGCGCATTGTCCTACGAGCAGTACTTC.

This clonotype was found a few times. The CDR3 loop reads CASSETGGLNTEAFF. Here the CDR3 DNA reads TGTGCCAGCAGTGAGACAGGGGGGCTGAACACTGAAGCTTTCTTT. The rearrangement joins TRBV25-1 to TRBJ1-1; TRBD1 aligns across 9 bases. Germline V gives CDR1 MGHDK, CDR2 SYGVNS. The CDR3 has 15 amino acids. Trimming cost V 3 bases and J 0 bases; bases outside gene matches: 2.

The gene calls are TRBV4-1 and TRBJ2-1, with D possibly being TRBD1 or TRBD2 (5 bases each). Germline loops: CDR1 MGHRA, CDR2 YSYEKL. Trimming stripped 8 bases from V and 8 bases from J, with 13 bases between. The CDR3 has 12 amino acids. The CDR3 protein is CASALGDDEQFF. The CDR3, as DNA: TGCGCCAGCGCCCTGGGGGACGATGAGCAGTTCTTC.

As regards this clonotype: A much more abundant neighbour one base away suggests this may be a read error. This rearrangement joins TRBV12-3 or TRBV12-4 to TRBJ1-1, with 8 nucleotides matching TRBD1. The J segment lost 1 base and the V segment lost 8 bases, leaving 0 bases of the junction unmatched. The CDR3 is made up of 12 amino acids. CDR3 sequence: CASGQGNTEAFF. The CDR3 region has the DNA TGTGCCAGCGGACAGGGGAACACTGAAGCTTTCTTT.

The J gene is TRBJ1-5, the V gene TRBV6-2 or TRBV6-3; 7 nucleotides align to TRBD1. Germline CDR1 is MNHEY and CDR2 is SVGEGT. The CDR3 has 17 residues. With V trimmed by 2 bases and J by 1 base, 8 bases remained unmatched. CDR3 nucleotides: TGTGCCAGCAGTTACGAGAGGGGGCGGTTGAGCAATCAGCCCCAGCATTTT. It specifies CASSYERGRLSNQPQHF.

The V call is TRBV7-2, the J call TRBJ1-4, with 8 bases lining up with TRBD1. This CDR3 has 16 residues. The junction had 6 bases not matched to a gene; V was cut back by 2 bases and J by 4 bases. The germline CDR1 and CDR2 sequences are SGHTA and FQGNSA. CDR3 nucleotides: TGTGCCAGCAGCTTATCCCACGACAGGGGTAATGAAAAACTGTTTTTT. It codes for CASSLSHDRGNEKLFF.

This clonotype has just a few counts. CDR3 loop: CSASSGTHTDTQYF. CDR3 coding DNA: TGCAGTGCTAGTTCCGGGACGCACACAGATACGCAGTATTTT. The chain combines TRBV20-1 with TRBJ2-3; the D gene could be TRBD1 or TRBD2 (5 bases each). Trimming cost V 3 bases and J 2 bases, with 12 bases left between them. CDR1 is DFQATT and CDR2 is SNEGSKA in the germline V gene (reference sequence). The CDR3 has 14 amino acids.

This clonotype was seen ten or more times. The chain carries TRBV5-1 and TRBJ1-5; D not resolved. Germline CDR1 SGHRS, CDR2 YFSETQ. Trimming removed 0 bases from V and 0 bases from J, with 7 bases in between. This CDR3 is built from 15 residues. The CDR3 sequence: CASSLGGASNQPQHF. The DNA of the CDR3 is TGCGCCAGCAGCTTGGGTGGAGCTAGCAATCAGCCCCAGCATTTT.

This clonotype was found a few times. The V call is TRBV7-7, the J call TRBJ2-5; D not certain. This CDR3 is 14 amino acids long. Germline lookup yields CDR1 SSHAT and CDR2 FNYEAQ (reference sequence). V lost 5 bases to trimming and J lost 4 bases, with 14 bases between them. CDR3 loop: CASSRVLSPETQYF. The CDR3 DNA is TGTGCCAGCAGCCGGGTCTTGAGTCCAGAGACCCAGTACTTC. The entire variable domain, with the rest obtained from reference TRBV7-7 and TRBJ2-5, is as follows: GAGVSQSPRYKVTKRGQDVTLRCDPISSHATLYWYQQALGQGPEFLTYFNYEAQPDKSGLPSDRFSAERPEGSISTLTIQRTEQRDSAMYRCASSRVLSPETQYFGPGTRLLVL.

Concerning this clonotype itself: A junction boundary mismatches the germline segment, possibly from a read error. The chain recombines TRBV5-1 with TRBJ1-3, with D possibly matching TRBD1 (6 bases). CDR3 length: 12 amino acids. CDR1 is SGHRS, CDR2 YFSETQ, per germline. CDR3 nucleotides: TGCGTCAGCACGGGGGCCGGAAACACCATATATTTT. It specifies CVSTGAGNTIYF.

V is TRBV7-9 and J is TRBJ1-2, with 9 bases matching TRBD1. This CDR3 has 15 amino acids. Germline V gives CDR1 SEHNR, CDR2 FQNEAQ (reference sequence). The trim removed 3 bases at V and 6 bases at J, leaving 8 bases unmatched. CDR3 nucleotides: TGTGCCAGCAGCTTGGCCGACAGGGGGGCCCATGGCTACACCTTC. The encoded protein is CASSLADRGAHGYTF. Drawing the rest from reference TRBV7-9 and TRBJ1-2, the complete variable domain is DTGVSQNPRHKITKRGQNVTFRCDPISEHNRLYWYRQTLGQGPEFLTYFQNEAQLEKSRLLSDRFSAERPKGSFSTLEIQRTEQGDSAMYLCASSLADRGAHGYTFGSGTRLTVV.